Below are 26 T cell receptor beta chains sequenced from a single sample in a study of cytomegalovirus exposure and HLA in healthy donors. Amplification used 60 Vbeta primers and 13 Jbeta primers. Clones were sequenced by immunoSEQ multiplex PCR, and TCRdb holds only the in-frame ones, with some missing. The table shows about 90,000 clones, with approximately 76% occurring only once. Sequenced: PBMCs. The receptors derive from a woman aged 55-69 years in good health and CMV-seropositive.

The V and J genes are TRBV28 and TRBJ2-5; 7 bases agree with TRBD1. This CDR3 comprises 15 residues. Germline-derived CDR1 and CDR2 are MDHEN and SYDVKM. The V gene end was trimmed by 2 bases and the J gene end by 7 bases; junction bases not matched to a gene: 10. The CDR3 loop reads CASSLGAQGRVTQYF. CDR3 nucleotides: TGTGCCAGCAGTTTAGGGGCACAGGGGCGGGTGACCCAGTACTTC. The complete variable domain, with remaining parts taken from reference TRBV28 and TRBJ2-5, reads DVKVTQSSRYLVKRTGEKVFLECVQDMDHENMFWYRQDPGLGLRLIYFSYDVKMKEKGDIPEGYSVSREKKERFSLILESASTNQTSMYLCASSLGAQGRVTQYFGPGTRLLVL.

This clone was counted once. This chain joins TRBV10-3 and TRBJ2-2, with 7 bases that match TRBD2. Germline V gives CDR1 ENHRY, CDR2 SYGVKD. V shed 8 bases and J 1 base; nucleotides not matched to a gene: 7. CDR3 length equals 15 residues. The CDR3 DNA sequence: TGTGCCATCGGTGGGAGGGCATTGAACACCGGGGAGCTGTTTTTT. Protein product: CAIGGRALNTGELFF.

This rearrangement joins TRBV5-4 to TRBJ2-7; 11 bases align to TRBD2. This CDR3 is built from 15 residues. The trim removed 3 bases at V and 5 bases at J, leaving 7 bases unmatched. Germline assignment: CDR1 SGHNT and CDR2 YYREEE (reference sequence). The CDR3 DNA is TGTGCCAGCAGCTCCGGGACTAGCGGCATCCACGAGCAGTACTTC. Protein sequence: CASSSGTSGIHEQYF.

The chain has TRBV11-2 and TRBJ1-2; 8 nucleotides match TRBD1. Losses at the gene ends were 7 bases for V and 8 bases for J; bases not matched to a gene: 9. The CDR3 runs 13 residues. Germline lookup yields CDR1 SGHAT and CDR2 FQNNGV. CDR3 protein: CASKVQGVGGYTF. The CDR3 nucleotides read TGTGCCAGCAAGGTACAGGGGGTCGGCGGCTACACCTTC.

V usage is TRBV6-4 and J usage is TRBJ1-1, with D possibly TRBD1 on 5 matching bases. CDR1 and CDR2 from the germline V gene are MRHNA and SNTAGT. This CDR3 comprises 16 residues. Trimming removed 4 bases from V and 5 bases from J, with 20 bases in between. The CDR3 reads CASSVNPRAGGTEAFF. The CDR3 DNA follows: TGTGCCAGCAGTGTAAACCCAAGAGCGGGGGGTACTGAAGCTTTCTTT.

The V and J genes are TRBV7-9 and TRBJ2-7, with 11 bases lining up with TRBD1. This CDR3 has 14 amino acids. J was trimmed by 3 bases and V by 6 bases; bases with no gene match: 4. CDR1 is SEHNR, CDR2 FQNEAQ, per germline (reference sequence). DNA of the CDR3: TGTGCCAGCAGACTTGGGACAGGGGGCTACGAGCAGTACTTC. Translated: CASRLGTGGYEQYF.

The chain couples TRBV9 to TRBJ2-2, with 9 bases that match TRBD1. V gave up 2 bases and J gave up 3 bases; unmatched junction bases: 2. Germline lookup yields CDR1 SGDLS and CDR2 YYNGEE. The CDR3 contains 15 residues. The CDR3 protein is CASSVGTGYTGELFF. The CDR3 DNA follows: TGTGCCAGCAGCGTGGGGACAGGGTACACCGGGGAGCTGTTTTTT.

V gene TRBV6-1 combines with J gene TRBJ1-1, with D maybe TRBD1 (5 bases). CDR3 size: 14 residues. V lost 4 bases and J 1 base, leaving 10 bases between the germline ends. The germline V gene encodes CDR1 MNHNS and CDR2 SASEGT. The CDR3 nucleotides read TGTGCCAGCAGTGCGAAGACAGAGAACACTGAAGCTTTCTTT. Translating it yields CASSAKTENTEAFF.

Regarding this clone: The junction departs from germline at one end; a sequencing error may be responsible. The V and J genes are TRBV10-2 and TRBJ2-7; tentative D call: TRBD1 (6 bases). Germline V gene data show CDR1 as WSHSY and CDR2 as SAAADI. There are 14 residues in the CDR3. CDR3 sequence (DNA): TGTGCCATCAGTGAAACAGAACAGGGTGGCGAGCAGTACTTC. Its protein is CAISETEQGGEQYF.

CDR3 bases: TGTGCCAGCTCACCAGGACAGACACTCAATGAAAAACTGTTTTTT. This encodes CASSPGQTLNEKLFF. This rearrangement joins TRBV18 to TRBJ1-4; D is possibly TRBD1 (6 bases). The length of the CDR3 is 15 residues. In germline, CDR1 is KGHSH, CDR2 LQKENI. V lost 2 bases and J lost 5, with 12 bases in between. Full variable domain (remainder filled in from reference TRBV18 and TRBJ1-4): NAGVMQNPRHLVRRRGQEARLRCSPMKGHSHVYWYRQLPEEGLKFMVYLQKENIIDESGMPKERFSAEFPKEGPSILRIQQVVRGDSAAYFCASSPGQTLNEKLFFGSGTQLSVL.

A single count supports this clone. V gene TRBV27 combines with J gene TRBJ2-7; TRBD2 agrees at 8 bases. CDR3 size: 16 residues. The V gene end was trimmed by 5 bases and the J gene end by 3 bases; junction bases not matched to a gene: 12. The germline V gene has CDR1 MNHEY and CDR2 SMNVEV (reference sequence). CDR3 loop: CASSPTGSSGIYEQYF. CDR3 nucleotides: TGTGCCAGCAGTCCCACCGGGAGTAGCGGGATCTACGAGCAGTACTTC.

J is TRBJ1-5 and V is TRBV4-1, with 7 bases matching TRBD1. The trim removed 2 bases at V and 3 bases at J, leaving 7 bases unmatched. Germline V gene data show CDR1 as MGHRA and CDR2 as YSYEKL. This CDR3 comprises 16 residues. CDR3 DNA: TGCGCCAGCAGCCAATCCGGGACAGTGAACAATCAGCCCCAGCATTTT. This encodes CASSQSGTVNNQPQHF.

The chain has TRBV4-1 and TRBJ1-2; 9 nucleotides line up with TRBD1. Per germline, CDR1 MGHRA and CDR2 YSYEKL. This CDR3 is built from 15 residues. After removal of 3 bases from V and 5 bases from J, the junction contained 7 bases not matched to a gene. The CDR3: CASSHPGTGLYGYTF. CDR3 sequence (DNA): TGCGCCAGCAGCCACCCCGGGACAGGGTTATATGGCTACACCTTC.

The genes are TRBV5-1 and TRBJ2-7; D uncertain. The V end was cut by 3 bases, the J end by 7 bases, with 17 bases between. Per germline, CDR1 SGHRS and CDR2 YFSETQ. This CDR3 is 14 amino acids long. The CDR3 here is CASSSESPVGEQYF. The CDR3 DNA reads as TGCGCCAGCAGCTCGGAATCACCCGTCGGGGAGCAGTACTTC.

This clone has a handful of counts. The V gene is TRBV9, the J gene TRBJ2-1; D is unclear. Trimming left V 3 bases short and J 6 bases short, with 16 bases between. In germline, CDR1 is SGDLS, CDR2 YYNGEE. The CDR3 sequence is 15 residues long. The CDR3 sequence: CASSGAELFGNEQFF. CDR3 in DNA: TGTGCCAGCAGCGGAGCCGAACTCTTTGGCAATGAGCAGTTCTTC. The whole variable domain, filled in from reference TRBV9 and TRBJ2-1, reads DSGVTQTPKHLITATGQRVTLRCSPRSGDLSVYWYQQSLDQGLQFLIQYYNGEERAKGNILERFSAQQFPDLHSELNLSSLELGDSALYFCASSGAELFGNEQFFGPGTRLTVL.

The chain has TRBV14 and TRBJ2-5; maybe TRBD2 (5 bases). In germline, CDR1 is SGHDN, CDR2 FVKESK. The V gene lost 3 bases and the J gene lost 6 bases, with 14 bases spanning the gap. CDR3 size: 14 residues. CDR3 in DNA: TGTGCCAGCAGCCATCCCACCGGGGTGAAGACCCAGTACTTC. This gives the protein CASSHPTGVKTQYF.

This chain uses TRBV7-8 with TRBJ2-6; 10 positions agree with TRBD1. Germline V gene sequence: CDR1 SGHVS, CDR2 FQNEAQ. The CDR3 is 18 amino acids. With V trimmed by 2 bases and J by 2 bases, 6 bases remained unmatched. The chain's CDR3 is CASSLNDRGRAGANVLTF. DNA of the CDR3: TGTGCCAGCAGCTTAAACGACAGGGGGCGTGCTGGGGCCAACGTCCTGACTTTC.

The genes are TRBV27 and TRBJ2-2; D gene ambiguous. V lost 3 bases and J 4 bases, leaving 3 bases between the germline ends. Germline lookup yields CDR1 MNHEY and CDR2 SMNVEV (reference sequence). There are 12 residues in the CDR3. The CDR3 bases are TGTGCCAGCAGTTTCCTCACCGGGGAGCTGTTTTTT. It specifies CASSFLTGELFF.

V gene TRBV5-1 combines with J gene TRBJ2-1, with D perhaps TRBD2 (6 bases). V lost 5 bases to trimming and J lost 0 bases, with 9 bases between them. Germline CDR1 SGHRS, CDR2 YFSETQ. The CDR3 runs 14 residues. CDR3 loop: CASSAGSSYNEQFF. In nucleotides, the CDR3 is TGCGCCAGCAGTGCGGGGAGCTCCTACAATGAGCAGTTCTTC.

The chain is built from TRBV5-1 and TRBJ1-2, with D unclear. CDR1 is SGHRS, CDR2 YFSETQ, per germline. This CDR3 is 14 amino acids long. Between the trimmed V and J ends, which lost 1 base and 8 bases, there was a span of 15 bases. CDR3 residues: CASSLSYLAKGYTF. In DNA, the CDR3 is TGCGCCAGCAGCTTGTCATACCTAGCAAAAGGCTACACCTTC. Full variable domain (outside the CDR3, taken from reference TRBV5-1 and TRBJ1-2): KAGVTQTPRYLIKTRGQQVTLSCSPISGHRSVSWYQQTPGQGLQFLFEYFSETQRNKGNFPGRFSGRQFSNSRSEMNVSTLELGDSALYLCASSLSYLAKGYTFGSGTRLTVV.

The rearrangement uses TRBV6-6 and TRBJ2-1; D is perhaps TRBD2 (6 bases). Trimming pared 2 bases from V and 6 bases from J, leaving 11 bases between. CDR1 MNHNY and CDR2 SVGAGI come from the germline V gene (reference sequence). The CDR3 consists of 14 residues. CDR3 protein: CASSYRREGNEQFF. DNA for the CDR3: TGTGCCAGCAGTTACCGGCGGGAAGGCAATGAGCAGTTCTTC.

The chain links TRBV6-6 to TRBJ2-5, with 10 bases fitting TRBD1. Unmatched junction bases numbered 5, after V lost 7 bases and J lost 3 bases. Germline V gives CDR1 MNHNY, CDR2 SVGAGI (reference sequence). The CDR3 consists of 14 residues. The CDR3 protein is CASTTGGLKETQYF. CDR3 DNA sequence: TGTGCCAGCACGACAGGGGGCCTTAAAGAGACCCAGTACTTC.

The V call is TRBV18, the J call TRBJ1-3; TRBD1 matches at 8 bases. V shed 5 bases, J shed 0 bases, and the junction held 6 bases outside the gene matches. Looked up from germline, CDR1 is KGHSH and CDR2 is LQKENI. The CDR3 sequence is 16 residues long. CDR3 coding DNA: TGTGCCAGCTCAGGGACAGGACATTACTCTGGAAACACCATATATTTT. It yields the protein CASSGTGHYSGNTIYF. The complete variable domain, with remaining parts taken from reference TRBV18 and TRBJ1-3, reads NAGVMQNPRHLVRRRGQEARLRCSPMKGHSHVYWYRQLPEEGLKFMVYLQKENIIDESGMPKERFSAEFPKEGPSILRIQQVVRGDSAAYFCASSGTGHYSGNTIYFGEGSWLTVV.

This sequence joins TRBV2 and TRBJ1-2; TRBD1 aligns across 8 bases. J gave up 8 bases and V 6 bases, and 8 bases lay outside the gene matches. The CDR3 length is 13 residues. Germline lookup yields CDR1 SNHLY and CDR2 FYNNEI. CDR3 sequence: CASREGQVSGYTF. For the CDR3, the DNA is TGTGCCAGCAGGGAGGGACAGGTTAGCGGCTACACCTTC.

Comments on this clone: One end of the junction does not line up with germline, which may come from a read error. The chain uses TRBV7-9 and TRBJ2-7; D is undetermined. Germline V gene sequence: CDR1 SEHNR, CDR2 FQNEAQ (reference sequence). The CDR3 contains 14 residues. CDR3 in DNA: TGTGCCAGCAGCTTAGCGGGCGTTGCCTACAAGCAGTACTTC. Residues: CASSLAGVAYKQYF.

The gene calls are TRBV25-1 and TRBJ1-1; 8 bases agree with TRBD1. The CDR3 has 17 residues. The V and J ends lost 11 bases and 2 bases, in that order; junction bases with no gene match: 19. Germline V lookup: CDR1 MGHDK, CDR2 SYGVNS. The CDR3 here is CAERREDPGGRNTEAFF. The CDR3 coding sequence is TGTGCCGAACGAAGGGAGGACCCAGGGGGCAGAAACACTGAAGCTTTCTTT.